This paragraph reports one T cell receptor (beta chain). This specimen comes from a study of CD8 T cells in Susac syndrome. The CDR3 runs to 18 residues. In germline, CDR1 is LNHNV, CDR2 YYDKDF (reference sequence). V dropped 4 bases and J dropped 0; count of bases not matched to a gene: 6. cDNA came from around 0.5 to 1 ug RNA primed by random hexamers. TCRdb reprocessed the immunoSEQ multiplex PCR reads with MiXCR, giving one entry per CDR3 protein. The sample holds around 81,000 distinct CDR3 sequences, about 93% seen once. The specimen was CD8+ T cells from PBMCs. The sequence was collected from a human donor with Susac syndrome. The V and J genes are TRBV15 and TRBJ2-3; 14 bases are a match to TRBD2. CDR3 sequence (DNA): TGTGCCACCAGCACGGGACTAGCGGGGGCCGATAGCACAGATACGCAGTATTTT. Its translation: CATSTGLAGADSTDTQYF. The full variable domain, with the rest looked up from reference TRBV15 and TRBJ2-3, is DAMVIQNPRYQVTQFGKPVTLSCSQTLNHNVMYWYQQKSSQAPKLLFHYYDKDFNNEADTPDNFQSRRPNTSFCFLDIRSPGLGDTAMYLCATSTGLAGADSTDTQYFGPGTRLTVL.